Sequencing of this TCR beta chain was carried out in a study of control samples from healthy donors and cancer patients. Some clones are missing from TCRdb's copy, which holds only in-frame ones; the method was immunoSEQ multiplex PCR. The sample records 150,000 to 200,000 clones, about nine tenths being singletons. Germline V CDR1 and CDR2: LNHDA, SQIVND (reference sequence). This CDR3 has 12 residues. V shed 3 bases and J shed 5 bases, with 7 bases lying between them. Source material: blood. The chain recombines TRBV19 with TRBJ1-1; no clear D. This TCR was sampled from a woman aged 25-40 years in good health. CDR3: CASSMTSTEAFF. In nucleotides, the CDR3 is TGTGCCAGTAGTATGACTTCGACTGAAGCTTTCTTT.